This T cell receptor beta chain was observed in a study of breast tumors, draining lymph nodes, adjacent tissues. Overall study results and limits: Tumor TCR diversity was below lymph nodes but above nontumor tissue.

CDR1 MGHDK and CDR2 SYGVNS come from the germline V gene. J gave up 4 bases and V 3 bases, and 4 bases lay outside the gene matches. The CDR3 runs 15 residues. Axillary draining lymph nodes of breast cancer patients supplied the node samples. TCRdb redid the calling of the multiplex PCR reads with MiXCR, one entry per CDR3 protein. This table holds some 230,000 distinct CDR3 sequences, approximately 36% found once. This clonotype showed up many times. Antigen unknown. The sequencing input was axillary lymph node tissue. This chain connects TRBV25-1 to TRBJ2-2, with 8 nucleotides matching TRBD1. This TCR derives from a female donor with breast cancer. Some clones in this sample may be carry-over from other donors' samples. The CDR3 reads CASSDDGQGTGELFF. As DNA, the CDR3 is TGTGCCAGCAGTGACGATGGACAGGGCACCGGGGAGCTGTTTTTT.